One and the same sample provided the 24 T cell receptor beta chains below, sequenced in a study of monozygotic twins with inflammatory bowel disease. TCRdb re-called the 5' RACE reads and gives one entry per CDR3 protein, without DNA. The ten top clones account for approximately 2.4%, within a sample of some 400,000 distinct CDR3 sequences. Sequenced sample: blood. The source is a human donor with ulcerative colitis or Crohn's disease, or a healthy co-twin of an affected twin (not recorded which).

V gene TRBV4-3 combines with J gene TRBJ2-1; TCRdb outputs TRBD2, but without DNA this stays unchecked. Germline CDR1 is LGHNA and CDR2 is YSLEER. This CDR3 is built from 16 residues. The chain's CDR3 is CASSQDRWQGRNEQFF.

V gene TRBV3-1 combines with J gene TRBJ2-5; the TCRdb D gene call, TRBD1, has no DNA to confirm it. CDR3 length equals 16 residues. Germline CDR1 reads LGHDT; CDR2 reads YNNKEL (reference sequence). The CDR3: CASSGRGTGTRETQYF.

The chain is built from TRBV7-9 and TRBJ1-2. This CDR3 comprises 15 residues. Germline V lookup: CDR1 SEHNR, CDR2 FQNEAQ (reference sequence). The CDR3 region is CASSLEAISFVGYTF. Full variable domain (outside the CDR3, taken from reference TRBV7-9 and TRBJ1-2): DTGVSQNPRHKITKRGQNVTFRCDPISEHNRLYWYRQTLGQGPEFLTYFQNEAQLEKSRLLSDRFSAERPKGSFSTLEIQRTEQGDSAMYLCASSLEAISFVGYTFGSGTRLTVV.

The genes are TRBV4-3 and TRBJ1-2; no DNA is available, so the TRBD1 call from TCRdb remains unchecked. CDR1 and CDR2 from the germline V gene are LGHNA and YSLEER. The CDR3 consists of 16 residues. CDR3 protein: CASSQEVEGARYGYTF.

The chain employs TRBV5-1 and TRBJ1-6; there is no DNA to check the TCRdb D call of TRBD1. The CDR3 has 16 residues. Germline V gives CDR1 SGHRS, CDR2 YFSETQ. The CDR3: CASSLSGTGGDSPLHF.

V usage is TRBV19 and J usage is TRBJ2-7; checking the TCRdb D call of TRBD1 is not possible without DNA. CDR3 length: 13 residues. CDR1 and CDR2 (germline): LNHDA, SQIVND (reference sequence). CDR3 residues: CASSMGRAYEQYF.

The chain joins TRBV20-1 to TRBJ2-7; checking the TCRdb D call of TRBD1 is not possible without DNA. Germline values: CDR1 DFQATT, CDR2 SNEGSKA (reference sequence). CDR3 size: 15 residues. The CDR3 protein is CSAPSKQGAVGEQYF.

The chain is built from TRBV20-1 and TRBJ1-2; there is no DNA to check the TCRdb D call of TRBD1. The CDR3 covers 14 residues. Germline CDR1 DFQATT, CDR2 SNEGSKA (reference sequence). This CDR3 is CSASWQGASYGYTF.

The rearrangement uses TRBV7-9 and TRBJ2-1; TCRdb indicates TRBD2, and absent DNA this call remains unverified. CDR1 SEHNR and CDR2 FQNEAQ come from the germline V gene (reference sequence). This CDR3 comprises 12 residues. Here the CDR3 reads CASRPDLGEQFF.

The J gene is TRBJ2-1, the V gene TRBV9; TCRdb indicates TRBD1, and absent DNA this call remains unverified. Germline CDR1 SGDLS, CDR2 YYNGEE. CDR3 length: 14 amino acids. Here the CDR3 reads CASSSRDAGNEQFF.

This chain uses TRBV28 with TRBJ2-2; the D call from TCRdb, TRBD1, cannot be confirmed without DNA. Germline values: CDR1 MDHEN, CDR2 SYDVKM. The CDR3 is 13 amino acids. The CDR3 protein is CASSNGGQGGLFF.

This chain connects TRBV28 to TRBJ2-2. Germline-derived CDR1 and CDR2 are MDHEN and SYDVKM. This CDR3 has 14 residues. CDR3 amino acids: CASSQSHRTGELFF.

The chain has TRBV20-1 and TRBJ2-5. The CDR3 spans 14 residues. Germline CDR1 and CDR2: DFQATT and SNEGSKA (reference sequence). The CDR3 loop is CSASRAGYQETQYF.

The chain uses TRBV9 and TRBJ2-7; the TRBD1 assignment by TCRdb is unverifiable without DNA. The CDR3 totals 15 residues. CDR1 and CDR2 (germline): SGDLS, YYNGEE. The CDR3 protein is CASSVGGASLYEQYF.

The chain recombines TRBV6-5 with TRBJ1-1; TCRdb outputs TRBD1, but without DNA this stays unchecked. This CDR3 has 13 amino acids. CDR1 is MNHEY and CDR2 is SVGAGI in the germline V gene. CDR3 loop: CASSYRGRTEAFF.

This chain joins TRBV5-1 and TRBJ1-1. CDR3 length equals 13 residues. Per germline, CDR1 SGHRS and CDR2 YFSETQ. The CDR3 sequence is CASSLEQNTEAFF. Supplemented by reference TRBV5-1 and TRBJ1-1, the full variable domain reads KAGVTQTPRYLIKTRGQQVTLSCSPISGHRSVSWYQQTPGQGLQFLFEYFSETQRNKGNFPGRFSGRQFSNSRSEMNVSTLELGDSALYLCASSLEQNTEAFFGQGTRLTVV.

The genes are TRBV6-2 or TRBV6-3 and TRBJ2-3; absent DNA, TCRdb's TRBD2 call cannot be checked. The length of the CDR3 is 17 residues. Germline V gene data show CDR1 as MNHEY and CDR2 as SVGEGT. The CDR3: CASSYHRVFPSTDTQYF.

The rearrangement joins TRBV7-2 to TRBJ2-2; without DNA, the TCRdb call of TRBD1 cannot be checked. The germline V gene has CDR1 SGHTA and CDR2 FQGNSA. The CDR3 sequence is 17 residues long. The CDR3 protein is CASSLAPGQGKAGELFF.

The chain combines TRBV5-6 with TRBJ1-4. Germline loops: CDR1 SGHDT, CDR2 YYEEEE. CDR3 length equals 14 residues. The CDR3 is CATTRGRRNEKLFF. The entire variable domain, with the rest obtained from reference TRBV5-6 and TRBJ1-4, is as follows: DAGVTQSPTHLIKTRGQQVTLRCSPKSGHDTVSWYQQALGQGPQFIFQYYEEEERQRGNFPDRFSGHQFPNYSSELNVNALLLGDSALYLCATTRGRRNEKLFFGSGTQLSVL.

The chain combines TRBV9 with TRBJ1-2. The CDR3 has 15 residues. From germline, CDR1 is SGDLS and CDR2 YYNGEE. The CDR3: CASSGRVGFGRGYTF.

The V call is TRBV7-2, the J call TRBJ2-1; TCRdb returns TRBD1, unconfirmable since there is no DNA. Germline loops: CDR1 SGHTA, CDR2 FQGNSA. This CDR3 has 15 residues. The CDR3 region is CASSPNRDRYNEQFF.

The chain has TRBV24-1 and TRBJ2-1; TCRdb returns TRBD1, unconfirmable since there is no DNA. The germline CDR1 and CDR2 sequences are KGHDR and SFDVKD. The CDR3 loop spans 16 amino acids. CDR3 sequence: CATSDRSRETGYEQFF.

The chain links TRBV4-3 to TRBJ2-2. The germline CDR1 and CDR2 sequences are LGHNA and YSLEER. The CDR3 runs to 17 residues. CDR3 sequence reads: CASSQGGGSANTGELFF.

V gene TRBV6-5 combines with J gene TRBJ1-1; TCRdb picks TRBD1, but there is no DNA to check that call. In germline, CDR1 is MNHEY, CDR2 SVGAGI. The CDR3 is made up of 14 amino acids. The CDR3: CASSSQGVNTEAFF.